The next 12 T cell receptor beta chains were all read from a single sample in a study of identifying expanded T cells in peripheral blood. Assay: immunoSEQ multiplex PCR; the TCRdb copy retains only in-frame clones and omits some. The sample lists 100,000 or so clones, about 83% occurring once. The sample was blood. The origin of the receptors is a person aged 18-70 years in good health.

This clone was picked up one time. Written as DNA, the CDR3 is TGCGCCAGCAGCTTGGCAGAGGTCAATCAGCCCCAGCATTTT. This codes for CASSLAEVNQPQHF. The chain is built from TRBV5-1 and TRBJ1-5; no clear D. Germline V gives CDR1 SGHRS, CDR2 YFSETQ. The CDR3 consists of 14 residues. V was pared by 0 bases and J by 3 bases, with 7 bases between.

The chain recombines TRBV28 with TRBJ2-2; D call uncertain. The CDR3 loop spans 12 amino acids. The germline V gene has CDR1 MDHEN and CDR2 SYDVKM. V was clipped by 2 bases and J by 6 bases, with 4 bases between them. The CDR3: CASSLRSGELFF. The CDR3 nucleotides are TGTGCCAGCAGTTTACGGTCCGGGGAGCTGTTTTTT.

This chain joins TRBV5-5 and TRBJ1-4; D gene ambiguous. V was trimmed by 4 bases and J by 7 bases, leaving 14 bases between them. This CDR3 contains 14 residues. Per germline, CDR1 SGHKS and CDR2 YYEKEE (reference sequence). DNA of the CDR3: TGTGCCAGCAGCCCAACTGGAGCGGGTGAAAAACTGTTTTTT. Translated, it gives CASSPTGAGEKLFF. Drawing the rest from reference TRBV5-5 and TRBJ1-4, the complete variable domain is DAGVTQSPTHLIKTRGQQVTLRCSPISGHKSVSWYQQVLGQGPQFIFQYYEKEERGRGNFPDRFSARQFPNYSSELNVNALLLGDSALYLCASSPTGAGEKLFFGSGTQLSVL.

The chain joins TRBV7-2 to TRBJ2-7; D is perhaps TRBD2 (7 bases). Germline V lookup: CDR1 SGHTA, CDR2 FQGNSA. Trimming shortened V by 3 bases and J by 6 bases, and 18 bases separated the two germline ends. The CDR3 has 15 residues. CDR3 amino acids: CASSFTTGGAGEQYF. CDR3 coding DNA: TGTGCCAGCAGCTTTACTACGGGGGGCGCAGGCGAGCAGTACTTC.

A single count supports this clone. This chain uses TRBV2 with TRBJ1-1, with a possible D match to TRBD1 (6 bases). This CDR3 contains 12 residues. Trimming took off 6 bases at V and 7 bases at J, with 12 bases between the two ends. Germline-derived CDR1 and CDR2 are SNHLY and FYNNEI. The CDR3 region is CASSETGIEAFF. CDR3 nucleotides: TGTGCCAGCAGCGAGACAGGAATTGAAGCTTTCTTT.

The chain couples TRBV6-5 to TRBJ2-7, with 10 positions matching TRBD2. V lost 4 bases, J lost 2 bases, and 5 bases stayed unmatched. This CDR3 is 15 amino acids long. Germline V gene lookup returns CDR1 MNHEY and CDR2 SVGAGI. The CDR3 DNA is TGTGCCAGCAGTTCGGGACTAGCGTTAACCTACGAGCAGTACTTC. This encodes CASSSGLALTYEQYF.

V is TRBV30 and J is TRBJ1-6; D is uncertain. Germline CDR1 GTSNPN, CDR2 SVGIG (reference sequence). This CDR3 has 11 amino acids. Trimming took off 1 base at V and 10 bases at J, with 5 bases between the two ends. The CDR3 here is CAWSGESPLHF. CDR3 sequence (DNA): TGTGCCTGGAGTGGCGAGTCACCCCTCCACTTT.

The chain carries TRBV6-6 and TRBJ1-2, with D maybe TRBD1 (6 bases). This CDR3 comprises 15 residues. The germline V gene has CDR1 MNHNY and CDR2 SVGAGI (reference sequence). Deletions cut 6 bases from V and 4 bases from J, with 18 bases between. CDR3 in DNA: TGTGCCAGCAGCCTCCCACAGGGCTTAGGCTATGGCTACACCTTC. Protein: CASSLPQGLGYGYTF.

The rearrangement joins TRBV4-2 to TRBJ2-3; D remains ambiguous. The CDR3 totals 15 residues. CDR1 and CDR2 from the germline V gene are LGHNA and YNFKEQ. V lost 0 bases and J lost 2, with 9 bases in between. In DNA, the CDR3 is TGTGCCAGCAGCCAAGACGAGGCCGACACAGATACGCAGTATTTT. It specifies CASSQDEADTDTQYF.

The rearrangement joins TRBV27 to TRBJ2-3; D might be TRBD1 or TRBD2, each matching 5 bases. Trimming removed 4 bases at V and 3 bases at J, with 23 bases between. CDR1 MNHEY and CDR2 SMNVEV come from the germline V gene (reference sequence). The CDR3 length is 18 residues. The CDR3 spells CASSSHRPGPLRTDTQYF. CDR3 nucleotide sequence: TGTGCCAGCAGTTCTCACCGGCCGGGACCCCTGAGAACAGATACGCAGTATTTT.

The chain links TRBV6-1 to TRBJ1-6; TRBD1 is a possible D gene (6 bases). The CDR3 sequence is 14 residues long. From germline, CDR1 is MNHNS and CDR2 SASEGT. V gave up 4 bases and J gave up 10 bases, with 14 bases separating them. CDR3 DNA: TGTGCCAGCAGTGGTCAGGGGTCCACCTCACCCCTCCACTTT. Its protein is CASSGQGSTSPLHF.

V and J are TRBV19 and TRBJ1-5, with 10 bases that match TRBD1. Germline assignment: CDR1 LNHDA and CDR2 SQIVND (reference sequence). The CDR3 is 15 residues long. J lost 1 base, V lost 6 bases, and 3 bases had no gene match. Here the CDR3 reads CASRRQGASNQPQHF. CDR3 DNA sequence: TGTGCCAGTAGAAGACAGGGGGCCAGCAATCAGCCCCAGCATTTT.